This passage covers 5 T cell receptor beta chains from one sample sequenced in a study of blood T cells in healthy people across ages. A second PCR of 7 to 11 cycles used a sample-barcoded 5' primer and a J-beta primer mix. MiXCR, run by TCRdb on the 5' RACE reads, gives a single entry per CDR3 protein. The sample records 750,000 to 950,000 distinct CDR3 sequences, around 25% being singletons. This same sample was also part of a study on T cells of mothers and their children.

Input material: blood. Receptor source: a boy aged 5-17 years in good health.

The V call is TRBV12-3 or TRBV12-4, the J call TRBJ1-6; D gene ambiguous. Trimming removed 3 bases from V and 7 bases from J, with 10 bases in between. The CDR3 is made up of 14 amino acids. This CDR3 is CASSLIPINSPLHF. The CDR3 coding sequence is TGTGCCAGCAGTTTGATACCGATAAATTCACCCCTCCACTTT.

This clonotype was detected ten times or more. The CDR3 bases are TGTGCCAGCAGCAACAGGGGGTCTGAGCAGTTCTTC. Protein sequence: CASSNRGSEQFF. This chain joins TRBV6-5 and TRBJ2-1; 8 positions match TRBD1. After removal of 6 bases from V and 9 bases from J, the junction contained 4 bases not matched to a gene. Per the germline V gene, CDR1 is MNHEY and CDR2 is SVGAGI. The CDR3 extends over 12 amino acids.

The gene calls are TRBV6-6 and TRBJ2-1; tentatively, D is TRBD1 (5 bases). Germline V lookup: CDR1 MNHNY, CDR2 SVGAGI (reference sequence). The CDR3 consists of 16 residues. Trimming pared 4 bases from V and 2 bases from J, leaving 15 bases between. CDR3 nucleotide sequence: TGTGCCAGCAGTTCCGGCAGGGCCGCGGCCTACAATGAGCAGTTCTTC. Amino acid sequence: CASSSGRAAAYNEQFF.

The V call is TRBV9, the J call TRBJ1-4; D call uncertain. In germline, CDR1 is SGDLS, CDR2 YYNGEE. The CDR3 is 14 amino acids. The germline V and J ends were trimmed by 0 bases and 3 bases, with 6 bases remaining between them. Here the CDR3 reads CASSVGTANEKLFF. The CDR3 region has the DNA TGTGCCAGCAGCGTAGGGACGGCTAATGAAAAACTGTTTTTT.

The V gene is TRBV4-1, the J gene TRBJ2-4, with a possible D match to TRBD1 (6 bases). The CDR3 covers 16 residues. Trimming shortened V by 4 bases and J by 0 bases, and 13 bases separated the two germline ends. CDR1 MGHRA and CDR2 YSYEKL come from the germline V gene. The CDR3 DNA reads TGCGCCAGCAGCCCCAGGGGCCACCTAGCCAAAAACATTCAGTACTTC. It is translated as CASSPRGHLAKNIQYF.